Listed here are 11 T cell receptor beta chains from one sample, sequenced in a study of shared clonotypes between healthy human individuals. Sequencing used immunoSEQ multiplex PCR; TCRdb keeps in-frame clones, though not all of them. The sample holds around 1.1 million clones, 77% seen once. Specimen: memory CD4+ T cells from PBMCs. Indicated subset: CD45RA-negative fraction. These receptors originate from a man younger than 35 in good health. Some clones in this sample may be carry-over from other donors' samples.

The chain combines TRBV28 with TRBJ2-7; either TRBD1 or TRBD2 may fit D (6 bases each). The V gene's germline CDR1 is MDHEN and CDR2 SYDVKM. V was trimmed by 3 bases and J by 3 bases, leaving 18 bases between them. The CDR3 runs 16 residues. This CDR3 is CASSFPLGGLSYEQYF. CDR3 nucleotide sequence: TGTGCCAGCAGTTTTCCCTTAGGGGGACTCAGCTACGAGCAGTACTTC.

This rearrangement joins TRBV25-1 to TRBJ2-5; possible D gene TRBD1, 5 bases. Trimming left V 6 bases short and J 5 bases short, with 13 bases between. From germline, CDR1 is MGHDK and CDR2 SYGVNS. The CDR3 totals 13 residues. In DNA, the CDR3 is TGTGCCAGCAGGCATGGGGCCAGGGAGACCCAGTACTTC. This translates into CASRHGARETQYF.

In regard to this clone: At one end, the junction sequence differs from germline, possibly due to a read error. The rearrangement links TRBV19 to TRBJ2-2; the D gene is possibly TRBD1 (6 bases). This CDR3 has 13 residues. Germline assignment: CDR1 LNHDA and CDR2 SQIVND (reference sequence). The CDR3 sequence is CASRDRGTGEPFF. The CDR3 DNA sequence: TGTGCCAGTAGGGACAGAGGCACCGGGGAGCCGTTTTTT.

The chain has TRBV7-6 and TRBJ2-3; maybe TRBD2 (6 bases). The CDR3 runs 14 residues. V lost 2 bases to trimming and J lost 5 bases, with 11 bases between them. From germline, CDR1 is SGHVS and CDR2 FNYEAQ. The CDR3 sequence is CASSLKPAGDTQYF. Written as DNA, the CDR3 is TGTGCCAGCAGCTTAAAGCCAGCGGGAGATACGCAGTATTTT. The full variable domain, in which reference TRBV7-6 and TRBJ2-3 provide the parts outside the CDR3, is GAGVSQSPRYKVTKRGQDVALRCDPISGHVSLYWYRQALGQGPEFLTYFNYEAQQDKSGLPNDRFSAERPEGSISTLTIQRTEQRDSAMYRCASSLKPAGDTQYFGPGTRLTVL.

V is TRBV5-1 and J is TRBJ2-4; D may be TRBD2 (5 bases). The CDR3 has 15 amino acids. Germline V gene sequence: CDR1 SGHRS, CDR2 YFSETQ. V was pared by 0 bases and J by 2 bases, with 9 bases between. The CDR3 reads CASSLVGVSKNIQYF. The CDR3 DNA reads TGCGCCAGCAGCTTGGTCGGGGTGTCCAAAAACATTCAGTACTTC.

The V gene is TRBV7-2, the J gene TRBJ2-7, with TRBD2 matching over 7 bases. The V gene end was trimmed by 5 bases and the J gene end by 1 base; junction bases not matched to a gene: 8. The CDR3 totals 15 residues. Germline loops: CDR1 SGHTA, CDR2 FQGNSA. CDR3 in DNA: TGTGCCAGCAGCCTGGGGAGGGGACTTTCCTACGAGCAGTACTTC. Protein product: CASSLGRGLSYEQYF. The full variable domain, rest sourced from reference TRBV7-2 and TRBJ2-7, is GAGVSQSPSNKVTEKGKDVELRCDPISGHTALYWYRQSLGQGLEFLIYFQGNSAPDKSGLPSDRFSAERTGGSVSTLTIQRTQQEDSAVYLCASSLGRGLSYEQYFGPGTRLTVT.

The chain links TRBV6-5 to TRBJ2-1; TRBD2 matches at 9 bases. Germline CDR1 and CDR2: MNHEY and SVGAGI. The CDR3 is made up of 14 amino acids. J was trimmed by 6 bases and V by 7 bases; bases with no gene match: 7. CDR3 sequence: CASTSGTSANEQFF. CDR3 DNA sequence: TGTGCCAGCACTAGCGGGACTAGTGCCAATGAGCAGTTCTTC.

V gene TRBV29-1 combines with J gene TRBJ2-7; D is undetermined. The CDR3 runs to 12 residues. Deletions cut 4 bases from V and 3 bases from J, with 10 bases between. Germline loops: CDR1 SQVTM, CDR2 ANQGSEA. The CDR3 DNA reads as TGCAGCGTTGTGGGCAGTAACTACGAGCAGTACTTC. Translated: CSVVGSNYEQYF.

CDR3 region: CASTREGGYNEQFF. The DNA for the CDR3 is TGTGCCAGCACTAGGGAGGGAGGGTACAATGAGCAGTTCTTC. The genes are TRBV27 and TRBJ2-1, with 7 bases identical to TRBD2. This CDR3 contains 14 residues. Germline loops: CDR1 MNHEY, CDR2 SMNVEV (reference sequence). The ends lost 7 bases at V and 4 bases at J; junction bases unmatched: 7.

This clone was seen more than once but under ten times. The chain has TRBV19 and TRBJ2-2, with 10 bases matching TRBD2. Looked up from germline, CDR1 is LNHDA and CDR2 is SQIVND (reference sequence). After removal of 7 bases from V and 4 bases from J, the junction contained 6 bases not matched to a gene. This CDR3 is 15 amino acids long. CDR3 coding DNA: TGTGCCAGTAATCCGGGACTAGCGTTCACCGGGGAGCTGTTTTTT. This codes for CASNPGLAFTGELFF.

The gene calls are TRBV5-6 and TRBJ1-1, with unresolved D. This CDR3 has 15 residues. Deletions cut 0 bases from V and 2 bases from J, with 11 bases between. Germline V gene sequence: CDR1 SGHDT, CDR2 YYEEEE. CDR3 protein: CASSLGGSPNTEAFF. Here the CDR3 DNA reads TGTGCCAGCAGCTTGGGAGGGTCCCCAAACACTGAAGCTTTCTTT.